This T cell receptor beta chain was documented in a study of radiation and T cells in renal cell carcinoma. Study results and limitations: In blood, top tumor clones expanded by 2 weeks, shrinking by 4.

Data came from immunoSEQ multiplex PCR; TCRdb stores just in-frame clones and leaves some out. Of 45,000 or so clones listed, 83% were seen once; the top ten hold 30% to 35%. As concerns this clone: Its matching antigen is unknown.

This sample's time point: baseline pretreatment blood. The treatment denotes: 15 Gy SBRT to primary tumor, nephrectomy 4 weeks later. The patient's renal cell carcinoma had clear cell pathology. V trimming: 0 bases; J trimming: 4 bases; junction bases outside the gene matches: 3. The germline V gene encodes CDR1 LGHNA and CDR2 YNFKEQ. The CDR3 sequence is 16 residues long. The genes are TRBV4-2 and TRBJ1-4, with 9 nucleotides matching TRBD1. The receptor was isolated from a woman aged 70 to 79 with renal cell carcinoma. Here the sequenced sample was blood, taken from a patient whose treatment included radiotherapy and nephrectomy. The CDR3 loop is CASSQDLTGGNEKLFF. The DNA for the CDR3 is TGTGCCAGCAGCCAAGACCTGACAGGGGGTAATGAAAAACTGTTTTTT.